This T cell receptor beta chain appears in the sequencing data of a study of CD8 T cells in Susac syndrome. Germline V gene data show CDR1 as LGHNA and CDR2 as YNFKEQ. The CDR3 is 17 amino acids. Trimming removed 0 bases from V and 0 bases from J, with 9 bases in between. The T cells that were sequenced for TCR beta were CD8+ and CD4+ cells from blood. The multiple sclerosis controls, all treatment-naive patients, had relapsing-remitting disease that was stable or active. An input of about 0.45 to 1 ug of RNA was subjected to reverse transcription using random hexamers. Coverage of TCR beta CDR3 amplification by immunoSEQ multiplex PCR extended to 54 Vbeta and 13 Jbeta. From the immunoSEQ multiplex PCR reads, TCRdb called clonotypes with MiXCR, one entry per CDR3 protein. The sample lists about 300,000 distinct CDR3 sequences; 65% to 90% were seen once.

The sequence was obtained from a human donor with multiple sclerosis. Sequencing input: CD8+ T cells from PBMCs. The chain links TRBV4-2 to TRBJ2-6; D remains ambiguous. This CDR3 is CASSQDWGNSGANVLTF. In nucleotides, the CDR3 is TGTGCCAGCAGCCAAGATTGGGGAAACTCTGGGGCCAACGTCCTGACTTTC.